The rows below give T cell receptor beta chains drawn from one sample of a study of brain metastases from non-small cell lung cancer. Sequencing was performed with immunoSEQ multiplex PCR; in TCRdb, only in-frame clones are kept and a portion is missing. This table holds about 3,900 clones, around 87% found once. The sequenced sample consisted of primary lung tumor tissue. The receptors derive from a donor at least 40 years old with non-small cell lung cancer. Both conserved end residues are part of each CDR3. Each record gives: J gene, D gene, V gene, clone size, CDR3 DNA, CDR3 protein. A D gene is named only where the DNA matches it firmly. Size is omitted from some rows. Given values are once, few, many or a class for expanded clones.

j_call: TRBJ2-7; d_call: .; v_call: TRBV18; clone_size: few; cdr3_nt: TGTGCCAGCTCACCAGAGGGAGTGGGCTCCTACGAGCAGTACTTC; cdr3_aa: CASSPEGVGSYEQYF
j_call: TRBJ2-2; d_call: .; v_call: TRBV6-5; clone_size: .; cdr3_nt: TGTGCCAGCAGTACCTTCCTCGGGGAGCTGTTTTTT; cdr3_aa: CASSTFLGELFF
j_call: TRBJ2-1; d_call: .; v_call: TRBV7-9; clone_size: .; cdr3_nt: TGTACCAGCAGCTTAAGGCAAGGAGAGCAGTTCTTC; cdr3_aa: CTSSLRQGEQFF
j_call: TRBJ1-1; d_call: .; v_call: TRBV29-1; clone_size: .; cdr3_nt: TGCAGCGTTGATGTCGGACGTTCGGAAGCTTTCTTT; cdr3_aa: CSVDVGRSEAFF
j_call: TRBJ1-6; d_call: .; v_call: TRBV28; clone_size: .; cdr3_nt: TGTGCCAGCTCCCAGTGGGACTTTAATTCACCCCTCCACTTT; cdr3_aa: CASSQWDFNSPLHF
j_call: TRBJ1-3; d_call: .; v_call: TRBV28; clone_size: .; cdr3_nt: TGTGCCAGCAGTCCACAGGTTTCTGGAAACACCATATATTTT; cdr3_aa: CASSPQVSGNTIYF
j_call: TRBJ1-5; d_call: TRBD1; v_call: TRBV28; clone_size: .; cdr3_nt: TGTGCCAGCAGATTCTCCCGCAGGGGGATGAATCAGCCCCAGCATTTT; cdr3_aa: CASRFSRRGMNQPQHF
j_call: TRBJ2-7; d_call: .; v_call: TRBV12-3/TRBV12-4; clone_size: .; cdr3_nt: TGTGCCAGCAGCCGGACAGTCTACGAGCAGTACTTC; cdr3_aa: CASSRTVYEQYF
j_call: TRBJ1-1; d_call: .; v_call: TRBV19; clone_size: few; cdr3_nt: TGTGCCAGTAGTTCGCTAGGGGGTTTGAACACTGAAGCTTTCTTT; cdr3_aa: CASSSLGGLNTEAFF
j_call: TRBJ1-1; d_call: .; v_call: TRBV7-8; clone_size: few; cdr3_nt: TGTGCCAGCAGCTTACGGGCGAACACTGAAGCTTTCTTT; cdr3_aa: CASSLRANTEAFF
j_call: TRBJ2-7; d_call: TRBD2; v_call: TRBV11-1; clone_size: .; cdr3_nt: TGTGCCAGCAGCTTATTATCAGCGGGAAACGAGCAGTACTTC; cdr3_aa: CASSLLSAGNEQYF
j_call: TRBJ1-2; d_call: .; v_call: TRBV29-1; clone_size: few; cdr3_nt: TGCAGCGTTGAAAAACGAAGGGGAGGTGGCTACACCTTC; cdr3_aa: CSVEKRRGGGYTF
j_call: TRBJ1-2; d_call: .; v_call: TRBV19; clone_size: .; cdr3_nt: TGTGCCAGTAGTACACAACTCTATGGCTACACCTTC; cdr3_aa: CASSTQLYGYTF
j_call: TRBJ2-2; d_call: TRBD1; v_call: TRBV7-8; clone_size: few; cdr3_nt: TGTGCCAGCAGCTTAGGCGACAGGGCGCAATTTTGGGGGCTGTTTTTT; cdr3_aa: CASSLGDRAQFWGLFF
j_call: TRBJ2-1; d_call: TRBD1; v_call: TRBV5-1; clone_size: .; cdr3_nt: TGCGCCAGCAGCCCAAGGGGACAGGAGGACAATGAGCAGTTCTTC; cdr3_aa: CASSPRGQEDNEQFF
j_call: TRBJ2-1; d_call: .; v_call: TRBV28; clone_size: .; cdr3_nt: TGTGCCAGCAGCCCCCTAGTGACCCGACAACCCCAGGGCGAGCAGTTCTTC; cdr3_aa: CASSPLVTRQPQGEQFF
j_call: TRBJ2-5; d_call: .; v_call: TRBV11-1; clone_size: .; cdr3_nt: TGTGCTAGCAGCTTAAGTTTAGAGACCCAGTACTTC; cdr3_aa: CASSLSLETQYF
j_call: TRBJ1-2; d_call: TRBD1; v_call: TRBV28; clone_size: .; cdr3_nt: TGTGCCAGCAGTATCAACAGGGGGCGGCATAACTATGGTTACACCTTC; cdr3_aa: CASSINRGRHNYGYTF
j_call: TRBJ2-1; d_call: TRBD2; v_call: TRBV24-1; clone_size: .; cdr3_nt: TGTGCCACCAGTGCCCTGGGGACTAGCGGGAGCAATGAGCAGTTCTTC; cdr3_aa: CATSALGTSGSNEQFF
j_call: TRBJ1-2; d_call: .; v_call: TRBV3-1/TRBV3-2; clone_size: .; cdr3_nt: TGTGCCAGCAGCCAGGCCCCCATTGTGTGGGGCACCACTAACTATGGCTACACCTTC; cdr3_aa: CASSQAPIVWGTTNYGYTF
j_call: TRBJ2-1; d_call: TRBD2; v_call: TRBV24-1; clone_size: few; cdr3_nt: TGTGCCACCAGTGATTCGACTAGCATAGGGTACAATGAGCAGTTCTTC; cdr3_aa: CATSDSTSIGYNEQFF
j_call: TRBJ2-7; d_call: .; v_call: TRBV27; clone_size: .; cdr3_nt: TGTGCCAGCAGTTCAGGGTTAATTGCCTACGAGCAGTACTTC; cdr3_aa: CASSSGLIAYEQYF
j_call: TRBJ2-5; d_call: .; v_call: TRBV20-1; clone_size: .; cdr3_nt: TGCAGCCCGGGGGGCCGGGAGACCCAGTACTTC; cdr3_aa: CSPGGRETQYF
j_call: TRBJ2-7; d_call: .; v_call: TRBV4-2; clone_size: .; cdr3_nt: TGTGCCAGCAGCCAAGTAAATTTTGGGAGCTCCTACGAGCAGTACTTC; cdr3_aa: CASSQVNFGSSYEQYF
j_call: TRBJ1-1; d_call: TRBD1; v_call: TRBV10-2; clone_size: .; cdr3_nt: TGCGCCAGCAGGATGGGACAGGGGGCTGAAGCTTTCTTT; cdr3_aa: CASRMGQGAEAFF
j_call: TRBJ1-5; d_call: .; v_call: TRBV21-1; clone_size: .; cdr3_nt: TGTGCCAGCAGCACCGGACGGGACAGGGTTCAAGTAGAGAATCAGCCCCAGCATTTT; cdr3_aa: CASSTGRDRVQVENQPQHF
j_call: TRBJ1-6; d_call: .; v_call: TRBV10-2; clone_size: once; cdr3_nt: TGCGCCAGCAGTGAACCCTCCTATAATTCACCCCTCCACTTT; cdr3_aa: CASSEPSYNSPLHF
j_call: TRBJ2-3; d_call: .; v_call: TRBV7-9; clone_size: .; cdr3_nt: TGTGCCAGCAGCCAGCGCCCCTGGGACGGAAGCACAGATACGCAGTATTTT; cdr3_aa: CASSQRPWDGSTDTQYF
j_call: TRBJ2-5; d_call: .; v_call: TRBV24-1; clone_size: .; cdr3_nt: TGTGCCACCGCAGGGTTCCCCCAAGAGACCCAGTACTTC; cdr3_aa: CATAGFPQETQYF
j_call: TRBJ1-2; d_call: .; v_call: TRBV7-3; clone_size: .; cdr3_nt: TGTGCCAGCAGCTTAACGTCCAGCTATGGCTACACCTTC; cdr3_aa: CASSLTSSYGYTF
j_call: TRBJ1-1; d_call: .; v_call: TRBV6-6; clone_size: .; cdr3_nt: TGTGCCAGCAGACCCCGGGGGGGCCACACTGAAGCTTTCTTT; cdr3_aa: CASRPRGGHTEAFF
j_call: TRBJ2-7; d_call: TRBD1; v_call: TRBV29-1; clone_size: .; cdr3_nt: TGCAGCGTTGGAGGAGGGACAGGGTCGTACGAGCAGTACTTC; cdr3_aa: CSVGGGTGSYEQYF
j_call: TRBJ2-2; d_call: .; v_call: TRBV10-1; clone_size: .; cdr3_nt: TGCGCCAGCAGTTCCGGGCCCAGCCCCGGGGAGCTGTTTTTT; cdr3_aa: CASSSGPSPGELFF
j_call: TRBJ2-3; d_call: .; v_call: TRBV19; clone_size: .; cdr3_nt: TGTGCCAGTAGCCGGAAGGCTAATTCTCCAACAGATACGCAGTATTTT; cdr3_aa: CASSRKANSPTDTQYF
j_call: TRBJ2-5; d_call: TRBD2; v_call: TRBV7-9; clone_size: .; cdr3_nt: TGTGCCAGCAGCTTAGGTGTTAGCGGGGTCCAAGAGACCCAGTACTTC; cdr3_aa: CASSLGVSGVQETQYF
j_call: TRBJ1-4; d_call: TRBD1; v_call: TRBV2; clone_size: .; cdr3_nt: TGTGCCAGCAGGGAACAGGGGCCAAGCGAAAAACTGTTTTTT; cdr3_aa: CASREQGPSEKLFF
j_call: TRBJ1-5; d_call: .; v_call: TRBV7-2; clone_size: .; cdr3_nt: TGTGCCAGCAGCTTAGGGGGCTATGGCAATCAGCCCCAGCATTTT; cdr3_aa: CASSLGGYGNQPQHF
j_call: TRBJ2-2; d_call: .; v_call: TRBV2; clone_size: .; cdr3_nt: TGTGCCAGCCAACACCGGTCGAACACCGGGGAGCTGTTTTTT; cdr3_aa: CASQHRSNTGELFF
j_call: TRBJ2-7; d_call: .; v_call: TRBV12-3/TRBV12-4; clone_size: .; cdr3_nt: TGTGCCAGCAGTTTACGGGGGTACGAGCAGTACTTC; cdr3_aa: CASSLRGYEQYF
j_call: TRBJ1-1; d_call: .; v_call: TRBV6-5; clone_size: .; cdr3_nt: TGTGCCAGCGGGCAGGTTACTATGAACACTGAAGCTTTCTTT; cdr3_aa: CASGQVTMNTEAFF
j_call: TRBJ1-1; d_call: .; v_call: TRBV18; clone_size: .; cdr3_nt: TGTGCCAGCTCAACCAGAGAGAGACCGAACACTGAAGCTTTCTTT; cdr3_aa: CASSTRERPNTEAFF
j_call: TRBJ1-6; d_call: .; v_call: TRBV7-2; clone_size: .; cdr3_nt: TGTGCCAGCAGTGCGGGACATAATAATTCACCCCTCCACTTT; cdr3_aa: CASSAGHNNSPLHF
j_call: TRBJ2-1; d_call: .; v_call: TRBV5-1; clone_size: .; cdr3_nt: TGCGCCAGCATCCGGAATCTCTTGAACAATGAGCAGTTCTTC; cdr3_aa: CASIRNLLNNEQFF
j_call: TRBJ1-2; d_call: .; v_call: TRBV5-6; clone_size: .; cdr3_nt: TGTGCCAGCAGCTTGGCCGGGGGCGGTGGCTACACCTTC; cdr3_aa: CASSLAGGGGYTF
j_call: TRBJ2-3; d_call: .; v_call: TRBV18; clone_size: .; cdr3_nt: TGTGCCAGCTCACTGGGGGCAGGTCTCGCAGATACGCAGTATTTT; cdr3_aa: CASSLGAGLADTQYF
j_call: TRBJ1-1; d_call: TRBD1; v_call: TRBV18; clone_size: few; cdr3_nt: TGTGCCAGCTCAAGTATAGGGACAGGGGATACGACTGAAGCTTTCTTT; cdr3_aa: CASSSIGTGDTTEAFF
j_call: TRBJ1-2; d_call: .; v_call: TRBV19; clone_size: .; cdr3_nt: TGTGCCAGTAGTATCGTTACTATGGACGGCTACACCTTC; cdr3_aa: CASSIVTMDGYTF
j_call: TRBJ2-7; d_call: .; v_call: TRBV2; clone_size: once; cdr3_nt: TGTGCCAGCATATCCGGGGGCTCCTACGAGCAGTACTTC; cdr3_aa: CASISGGSYEQYF
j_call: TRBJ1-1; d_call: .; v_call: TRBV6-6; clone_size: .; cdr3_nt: TGTGCCAGCAGTAAAGCGGAGGGTTACACTGAAGCTTTCTTT; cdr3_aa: CASSKAEGYTEAFF
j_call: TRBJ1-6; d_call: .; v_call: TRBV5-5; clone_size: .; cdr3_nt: TGTGCCAGCAGCTTGGGAGGCTCCTATAATTCACCCCTCCACTTT; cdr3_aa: CASSLGGSYNSPLHF
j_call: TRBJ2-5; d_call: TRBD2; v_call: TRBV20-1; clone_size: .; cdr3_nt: TGCAGTGCTAGTGGGACTAGCGGGGACCAAGAGACCCAATACTTC; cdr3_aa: CSASGTSGDQETQYF
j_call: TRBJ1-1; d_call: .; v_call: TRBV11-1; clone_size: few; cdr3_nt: TGTGCCAGCAGCTCTTGGACAGACAAGAACACTGAAGCTTTCTTT; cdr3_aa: CASSSWTDKNTEAFF
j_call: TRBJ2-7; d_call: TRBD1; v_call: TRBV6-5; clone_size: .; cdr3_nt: TGTGCCAGCAGTTACCGACAGGGGAACCACGAGCAGTACTTC; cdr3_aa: CASSYRQGNHEQYF
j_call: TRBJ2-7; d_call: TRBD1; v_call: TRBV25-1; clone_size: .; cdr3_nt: TGTGCCAGCAGTCGGCCAGGGACAGGGGGCTACGAGCAGTACTTC; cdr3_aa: CASSRPGTGGYEQYF
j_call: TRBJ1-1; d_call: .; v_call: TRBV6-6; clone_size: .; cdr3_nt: TGTGCCAGCAGTCCAGACACCCTCTGGGGAGAGTGGAACACTGAAGCTTTCTTT; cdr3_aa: CASSPDTLWGEWNTEAFF